This T cell receptor beta chain is drawn from a study of T cells in localized non-small cell lung cancer. In the case of this clone: Antigen: not known.

After removal of 2 bases from V and 3 bases from J, the junction contained 5 bases not matched to a gene. This CDR3 region has 15 residues. Germline CDR1 SEHNR, CDR2 FQNEAQ (reference sequence). Some clones are missing from TCRdb's copy, which holds only in-frame ones; the method was immunoSEQ multiplex PCR. Counted here are roughly 24,000 clones, approximately 81% occurring once; the ten biggest clones make up 8.5% to 10%. The study, taken as a whole, reports: Clonality of T cells reached its maximum in uninvolved adjacent lung, surpassing tumor. Blood T cell density predicted longer survival; adjacent-lung clonality, shorter. Median detection of top 100 tumor clones in adjacent lung was approximately 50 clones.

The V call is TRBV7-9, the J call TRBJ2-3, with 7 bases that match TRBD2. The source is a man aged 40 to 70 with stage III squamous cell lung carcinoma. The sample in question was peripheral blood, obtained before any cancer treatment. For the CDR3, the DNA is TGTGCCAGCAGCTTAATCGCGGGAGAGACAGATACGCAGTATTTT. Amino acid sequence: CASSLIAGETDTQYF.